A single sample is the source of the 6 T cell receptor beta chains below, sequenced in a study of blood T cell repertoires in COVID-19 (dated by TCRdb to 2020 to 2022). The library was built by means of the immunoSEQ multiplex PCR assay. TCRdb took this table from immuneACCESS and kept in-frame rearrangements with V and J called. Such tables lack part of the clones; where checked against another copy, unresolved V genes explain under half of the gap, and the rest is unexplained. This sample gives approximately 43,000 clones in total; around 82% of them show up just once. 30% to 40% of the sample comes from the top ten. The sequencing input was peripheral blood. The receptor set was obtained from a middle-aged man with active or convalescent COVID-19.

V usage is TRBV2 and J usage is TRBJ1-2, with TRBD1 identical over 10 bases. Trimming took 8 bases from V and 5 from J; bases not matched to a gene: 2. From germline, CDR1 is SNHLY and CDR2 FYNNEI. This CDR3 has 12 residues. The CDR3 loop reads CASLGQGYGYTF. The CDR3 DNA reads TGTGCCAGCTTGGGACAGGGGTATGGCTACACCTTC.

The V gene is TRBV27, the J gene TRBJ2-7; a weak D match, TRBD2 (7 bases). CDR3 size: 15 residues. V was trimmed by 6 bases and J by 3 bases, leaving 18 bases between them. The germline V gene encodes CDR1 MNHEY and CDR2 SMNVEV (reference sequence). The CDR3: CASRLGGDTFYEQYF. For the CDR3, the DNA is TGTGCCAGCAGGTTGGGGGGGGACACTTTCTACGAGCAGTACTTC.

This clone was counted between two and nine times. V gene TRBV28 combines with J gene TRBJ1-6; D not certain. CDR3 length equals 14 residues. Trimming removed 10 bases from V and 2 bases from J, with 12 bases in between. CDR1 and CDR2 (germline): MDHEN, SYDVKM. CDR3 in amino acids: CATLRPPYNSPLHF. CDR3 nucleotide sequence: TGTGCCACCCTCAGGCCCCCCTATAATTCACCCCTCCACTTT.

This sequence joins TRBV12-2 and TRBJ1-2; TRBD1 reflects the table's D call only, with no check against the DNA. TRBV12-2 is a documented pseudogene. The CDR3 has 15 amino acids. The CDR3, as DNA: TGTGCAAGTCGCCTGCCGGGACCGGGACAGATTGGCTACACCTTC. This sequence encodes CASRLPGPGQIGYTF.

The CDR3 DNA reads TGTGCCAGCAGTTACCCGACAATGGACACTGAAGCTTTCTTT. It encodes CASSYPTMDTEAFF. This chain joins TRBV6-6 and TRBJ1-1; D ambiguous. CDR1 and CDR2 (germline): MNHNY, SVGAGI (reference sequence). Trimming pared 2 bases from V and 3 bases from J, leaving 10 bases between. CDR3 length: 14 residues.

Written as DNA, the CDR3 is TGTGCCAGCAGCAGGACAGACAATGAGCAGTTCTTC. This codes for CASSRTDNEQFF. This chain links TRBV2 with TRBJ2-1, with a weak D call TRBD1 (6 bases). The length of the CDR3 is 12 residues. Per the germline V gene, CDR1 is SNHLY and CDR2 is FYNNEI. V was cut by 6 bases and J by 5 bases, with 8 bases left in between.